This T cell receptor delta chain was captured by sequencing in a study of γδ T cells in repeated Plasmodium falciparum infection. As for the study in general: Malian children with intense seasonal malaria exposure were compared with matched Australian children.

TCRdb used CATT to re-call clones from the multiplex PCR reads. Of 90,000 or so delta-chain clones listed, 0.98% are singletons. As for this clone: This DNA's translation differs at residue 8 from TCRdb's protein, which comes from a much larger clone; a read error is likely, and the protein shown is translated from the DNA.

The source material was gamma-delta T cells from blood. The source of this sequence is a pool of human donors (malaria-infected and uninfected, not separated).

This CDR3 reads CACDTVYAGDRRGLATHKLIF. The CDR3 bases are TGTGCCTGTGACACCGTGTACGCAGGGGATCGCCGAGGGTTAGCGACTCATAAACTCATCTTT. The rearrangement joins TRDV2 to TRDJ1; weak D call: TRDD3 (6 bases). No J segment appears in TCRdb, so it was assigned here by matching the sequence to germline. Germline loops: CDR1 GEAIGNYY, CDR2 EKD. V lost 0 bases, J lost 6 bases, and 34 bases lay in between. This CDR3 has 21 amino acids.